This T cell receptor (beta chain) is drawn from a study of TIL therapy for anti-PD-1-resistant metastatic lung cancer. Study-wide context: Median patient age was 54, ranging roughly 35-75 years.

This was the immunoSEQ v3 assay. Only in-frame clones appear in the TCRdb table, and some are missing; sequencing was by immunoSEQ multiplex PCR. The sample gives tens of thousands of clones, roughly 79% of which show up once; 6% to 8.5% is in the top ten. The V gene lost 3 bases and the J gene lost 7 bases, with 12 bases spanning the gap. Germline CDR1 is MDHEN and CDR2 is SYDVKM. This CDR3 has 13 residues. Time point described: pre-treatment sample, taken before nivolumab and TIL therapy. The chain employs TRBV28 and TRBJ1-2; D gene ambiguous. The receptor was isolated from a person aged 25-79 years with non-small cell lung cancer. Sequencing was performed on blood, taken at baseline. As DNA, the CDR3 is TGTGCCAGCAGTTTTGGGTCTATCGGTGGCTACACCTTC. Encoded protein: CASSFGSIGGYTF.